This T cell receptor (beta chain) was profiled in a study of blood T cell repertoires in COVID-19. Background on the study: Acute-phase and convalescent COVID-19 samples originated in the United States, Italy and Spain.

The ends lost 5 bases at V and 0 bases at J; junction bases unmatched: 11. The CDR3 spans 17 residues. Germline CDR1 and CDR2: SGHNT and YYREEE (reference sequence). The assay was immunoSEQ multiplex PCR, and TCRdb's table has in-frame clones only and misses some. Altogether under 300,000 clones are present, just over 90% being singletons, with the ten largest covering under 2.5%. This TCR derives from a woman aged 18-29 years who had recovered from COVID-19. Sequences were obtained from PBMCs or T cells enriched from blood (not recorded which). This chain connects TRBV5-4 to TRBJ1-3, with TRBD1 identical over 7 bases. The CDR3 bases are TGTGCCAGCAGTAGGGGAGGAAGACAGGGCTCTGGAAACACCATATATTTT. This codes for CASSRGGRQGSGNTIYF.